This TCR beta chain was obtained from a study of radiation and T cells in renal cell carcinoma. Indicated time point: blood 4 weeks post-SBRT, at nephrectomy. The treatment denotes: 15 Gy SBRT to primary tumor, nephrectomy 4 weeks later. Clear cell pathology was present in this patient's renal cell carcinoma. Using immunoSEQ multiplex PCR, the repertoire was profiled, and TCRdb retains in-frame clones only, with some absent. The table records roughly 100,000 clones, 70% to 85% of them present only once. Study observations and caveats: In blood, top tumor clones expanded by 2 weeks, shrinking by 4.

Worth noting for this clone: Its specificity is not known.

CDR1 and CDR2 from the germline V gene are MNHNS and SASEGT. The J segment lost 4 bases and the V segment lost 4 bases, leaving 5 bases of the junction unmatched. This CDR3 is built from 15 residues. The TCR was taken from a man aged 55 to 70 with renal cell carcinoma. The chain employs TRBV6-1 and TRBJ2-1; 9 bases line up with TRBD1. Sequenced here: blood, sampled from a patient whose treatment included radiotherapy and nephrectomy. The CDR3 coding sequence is TGTGCCAGCAGTGTCCGGGACAGGGAATACAATGAGCAGTTCTTC. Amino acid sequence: CASSVRDREYNEQFF.